This T cell receptor beta chain is drawn from a study of T cells after yellow fever vaccination. This clonotype has a handful of counts. TCRdb reanalysed the 5' RACE reads using MiXCR and keeps one entry per CDR3 protein. The data contain about 330,000 distinct CDR3 sequences, approximately 4% of them seen just once; the ten biggest clones take up around 24%. Per the germline V gene, CDR1 is DFQATT and CDR2 is SNEGSKA (reference sequence). This CDR3 contains 15 residues. The trim removed 1 base at V and 3 bases at J, leaving 5 bases unmatched. V is TRBV20-1 and J is TRBJ2-7; TRBD2 matches 11 bases. The receptor was derived from a man between 18 and 29 years old who received the YFV17D yellow fever vaccine. The material was PBMCs, obtained 5 days after the yellow fever booster vaccination. CDR3 protein: CSARVSGGAVYEQYF. CDR3 DNA: TGCAGTGCTAGAGTTAGCGGGGGGGCCGTCTACGAGCAGTACTTC.